One and the same sample provided the 25 T cell receptor beta chains below, sequenced in a study of vaccination effects on CD4 cells after COVID-19. Sequencing was preceded by expansion of antigen-specific CD4+ T cells with viral peptide pools in the ViraFEST assay. Cells that had been cultured for 10 days were the source of isolated CD4+ T cells. BNT162b2 vaccine or mRNA-1273 vaccine was given to participants in two doses. The protocol was immunoSEQ multiplex PCR, while the TCRdb copy is restricted to in-frame clones and leaves out a portion. The data contain roughly 34,000 clones, roughly 86% of them singletons. Antigens of these TCRs are unknown. Sequenced material: CD4+ T cells from PBMCs cultured with HCoV-NL63 spike peptides, taken after COVID-19 vaccination. All receptors come from a human donor who received a COVID-19 vaccine. Some clones in this sample may be carry-over from other donors' samples.

The chain couples TRBV2 to TRBJ1-2; a possible D gene is TRBD1 (5 bases). Trimming left V 6 bases short and J 4 bases short, with 12 bases between. In germline, CDR1 is SNHLY, CDR2 FYNNEI. The CDR3 sequence is 13 residues long. The chain's CDR3 is CASRLGTGYGYTF. In nucleotides, the CDR3 is TGTGCCAGCAGGCTCGGGACCGGCTATGGCTACACCTTC.

This clone was picked up a small number of times. The chain combines TRBV6-5 with TRBJ2-7; D is perhaps TRBD1 (5 bases). Germline lookup yields CDR1 MNHEY and CDR2 SVGAGI. Trimming cost V 6 bases and J 3 bases, with 9 bases left between them. This CDR3 has 12 amino acids. The CDR3 region is CASRMDIYEQYV. For the CDR3, the DNA is TGTGCCAGCAGGATGGACATCTACGAGCAGTACGTC.

This clone was seen just once. CDR3 sequence (DNA): TGTGCCAGCAGCCCCGAGGGGGGCACTGAAGCTTTCTTT. Translated: CASSPEGGTEAFF. The V and J genes are TRBV12-1 and TRBJ1-1. TRBV12-1 is a pseudogene locus. The CDR3 length is 13 residues.

The chain employs TRBV6-4 and TRBJ1-2; a possible D gene is TRBD1 (5 bases). V was shortened by 0 bases and J by 7 bases, with 12 bases between the two germline ends. CDR1 and CDR2 from the germline V gene are MRHNA and SNTAGT. There are 14 residues in the CDR3. The CDR3 here is CASSDSTGSRGYTF. CDR3 DNA: TGTGCCAGCAGTGACTCAACAGGTTCGCGTGGCTACACCTTC.

The genes are TRBV9 and TRBJ2-1; D is possibly TRBD1 (6 bases). Germline V gene lookup returns CDR1 SGDLS and CDR2 YYNGEE. V lost 3 bases and J 4 bases, leaving 14 bases between the germline ends. The CDR3 extends over 15 amino acids. The CDR3 nucleotides are TGTGCCAGCAGCGCATCCGGGACATTATACAATGAGCAGTTCTTC. Translation gives CASSASGTLYNEQFF. Based on the CDR3 plus reference TRBV9 and TRBJ2-1, the full variable domain is DSGVTQTPKHLITATGQRVTLRCSPRSGDLSVYWYQQSLDQGLQFLIQYYNGEERAKGNILERFSAQQFPDLHSELNLSSLELGDSALYFCASSASGTLYNEQFFGPGTRLTVL.

The J gene is TRBJ1-6, the V gene TRBV4-2; 7 bases are a match to TRBD1. Germline V gene data show CDR1 as LGHNA and CDR2 as YNFKEQ. This CDR3 contains 18 residues. Germline trimming cut 6 bases from V and 8 bases from J; bases unmatched to any gene: 19. For the CDR3, the DNA is TGTGCCAGCAGTCGCGACAGGGTTGGGGCATGGAGGGATTCACCCCTCCACTTT. Translation: CASSRDRVGAWRDSPLHF.

The V and J genes are TRBV18 and TRBJ1-1; 9 positions agree with TRBD1. The CDR3 sequence is 13 residues long. Looked up from germline, CDR1 is KGHSH and CDR2 is LQKENI. V lost 1 base and J lost 8; bases outside the gene matches: 2. CDR3 loop: CASSPRGTGEAFF. CDR3 coding DNA: TGTGCCAGCTCACCACGCGGGACAGGGGAAGCTTTCTTT.

This clone was counted once. The chain links TRBV29-1 to TRBJ2-2; tentatively, D is TRBD1 (6 bases). V dropped 5 bases and J dropped 3 bases, with 16 bases sitting between them. The V gene's germline CDR1 is SQVTM and CDR2 ANQGSEA. CDR3 length equals 15 residues. The DNA for the CDR3 is TGCAGCGTTACTTCCCAGGGGATGGACACCGGGGAGCTGTTTTTT. Translated, it gives CSVTSQGMDTGELFF.

This clone has only one observation. The chain links TRBV29-1 to TRBJ2-5; 8 bases map to TRBD2. From germline, CDR1 is SQVTM and CDR2 ANQGSEA. This CDR3 has 12 amino acids. V shed 6 bases and J 5 bases; nucleotides not matched to a gene: 5. In nucleotides, the CDR3 is TGCAGCGTCCTCGGGGGGGCCGAGACCCAGTACTTC. This codes for CSVLGGAETQYF.

The chain couples TRBV2 to TRBJ2-5; 9 bases map to TRBD1. V shed 7 bases and J 0 bases; nucleotides not matched to a gene: 3. Germline V lookup: CDR1 SNHLY, CDR2 FYNNEI. This CDR3 spans 14 amino acids. The CDR3 here is CASIRDRDQETQYF. The CDR3 nucleotides are TGTGCCAGCATCCGGGACAGGGACCAAGAGACCCAGTACTTC.

The chain has TRBV5-1 and TRBJ2-3; D gene unclear. CDR3 length: 14 amino acids. V lost 4 bases to trimming and J lost 0 bases, with 9 bases between them. From germline, CDR1 is SGHRS and CDR2 YFSETQ. CDR3 DNA sequence: TGCGCCAGCAGCCCCCAGATCAGCACAGATACGCAGTATTTT. Translating it yields CASSPQISTDTQYF. The full variable domain, its missing parts supplied by reference TRBV5-1 and TRBJ2-3, is KAGVTQTPRYLIKTRGQQVTLSCSPISGHRSVSWYQQTPGQGLQFLFEYFSETQRNKGNFPGRFSGRQFSNSRSEMNVSTLELGDSALYLCASSPQISTDTQYFGPGTRLTVL.

V and J are TRBV27 and TRBJ1-1; 8 bases line up with TRBD1. This CDR3 comprises 17 residues. Germline V gene lookup returns CDR1 MNHEY and CDR2 SMNVEV (reference sequence). Trimming cost V 5 bases and J 2 bases; bases outside gene matches: 13. The CDR3 bases are TGTGCCAGCAGTCCCTACGACAGGGGCGGGATTAACACTGAAGCTTTCTTT. It is translated as CASSPYDRGGINTEAFF.

By share, this clone counts as medium-sized. J is TRBJ1-1 and V is TRBV5-1; D might be TRBD1 (6 bases). This CDR3 region has 15 residues. The germline gives CDR1 SGHRS, CDR2 YFSETQ. Trimming took off 3 bases at V and 0 bases at J, with 12 bases between the two ends. The CDR3 region has the DNA TGCGCCAGCAGCTACGACGGACAGATGAACACTGAAGCTTTCTTT. It encodes CASSYDGQMNTEAFF.

This chain connects TRBV5-4 to TRBJ1-1; perhaps TRBD1 as D (6 bases). The V end was cut by 1 base, the J end by 5 bases, with 18 bases between. Germline V gene data show CDR1 as SGHNT and CDR2 as YYREEE (reference sequence). The CDR3 loop spans 16 amino acids. CDR3 bases: TGTGCCAGCAGCTTGCTTGTCGGGGGGGCAGGGACTGAAGCTTTCTTT. It translates to CASSLLVGGAGTEAFF. Combining the CDR3 with reference TRBV5-4 and TRBJ1-1 gives the whole variable domain ETGVTQSPTHLIKTRGQQVTLRCSSQSGHNTVSWYQQALGQGPQFIFQYYREEENGRGNFPPRFSGLQFPNYSSELNVNALELDDSALYLCASSLLVGGAGTEAFFGQGTRLTVV.

This chain's CDR3 is CASSTGGEKLFF. The CDR3 region has the DNA TGTGCCAGCAGTACAGGGGGAGAAAAACTGTTTTTT. V and J are TRBV6-5 and TRBJ1-4; TRBD1 matches 8 bases. V lost 5 bases to trimming and J lost 8 bases; unmatched junction nucleotides: 1. This CDR3 contains 12 residues. Germline V lookup: CDR1 MNHEY, CDR2 SVGAGI.

This clone came up once. The J gene is TRBJ2-1, the V gene TRBV20-1; D is possibly TRBD2 (6 bases). The CDR3 is 11 residues long. Trimming pared 5 bases from V and 10 bases from J, leaving 12 bases between. The germline V gene encodes CDR1 DFQATT and CDR2 SNEGSKA (reference sequence). This CDR3 reads CSAGRLDEQFF. The CDR3, as DNA: TGCAGTGCTGGCCGACTAGACGAGCAGTTCTTC.

The chain employs TRBV5-1 and TRBJ2-1, with D unresolved. The CDR3 is 14 amino acids. Germline-derived CDR1 and CDR2 are SGHRS and YFSETQ. The germline V and J ends were trimmed by 5 bases and 7 bases, with 16 bases remaining between them. CDR3: CASRLTLTGNEQFF. The CDR3 region has the DNA TGCGCCAGCAGGCTGACACTCACCGGGAATGAGCAGTTCTTC.

This clone was seen only a few times. The V and J genes are TRBV24-1 and TRBJ1-3; no clear D. Germline loops: CDR1 KGHDR, CDR2 SFDVKD. This CDR3 spans 14 amino acids. Trimming took off 3 bases at V and 3 bases at J, with 8 bases between the two ends. The CDR3 region is CATSDPAGGNTIYF. Here the CDR3 DNA reads TGTGCCACCAGTGATCCGGCAGGTGGAAACACCATATATTTT.

V is TRBV29-1 and J is TRBJ2-3, with 9 bases aligning to TRBD2. The CDR3 sequence is 15 residues long. CDR1 SQVTM and CDR2 ANQGSEA come from the germline V gene. J was trimmed by 3 bases and V by 5 bases; bases with no gene match: 9. The CDR3 loop is CSVSWRGGRTDTQYF. DNA of the CDR3: TGCAGCGTTAGTTGGCGGGGGGGTCGAACAGATACGCAGTATTTT.

This chain joins TRBV6-5 and TRBJ1-5; D not certain. Looked up from germline, CDR1 is MNHEY and CDR2 is SVGAGI. The length of the CDR3 is 13 residues. V shed 8 bases and J shed 2 bases, with 10 bases lying between them. CDR3 sequence (DNA): TGTGCCAGCCGATCCTTGGGCAATCAGCCCCAGCATTTT. This sequence encodes CASRSLGNQPQHF.

The V and J genes are TRBV30 and TRBJ1-5; no definite D call. Germline assignment: CDR1 GTSNPN and CDR2 SVGIG (reference sequence). V shed 5 bases and J shed 0 bases, with 5 bases lying between them. The CDR3 has 12 residues. CDR3 nucleotide sequence: TGTGCCTGGGGCATTAGCAATCAGCCCCAGCATTTT. Translated: CAWGISNQPQHF. The complete variable domain, with remaining parts taken from reference TRBV30 and TRBJ1-5, reads SQTIHQWPATLVQPVGSPLSLECTVEGTSNPNLYWYRQAAGRGLQLLFYSVGIGQISSEVPQNLSASRPQDRQFILSSKKLLLSDSGFYLCAWGISNQPQHFGDGTRLSIL.

The V gene is TRBV24-1, the J gene TRBJ1-4; D gene unclear. The CDR3 runs 15 residues. Trimming removed 4 bases from V and 4 bases from J, with 12 bases in between. Germline assignment: CDR1 KGHDR and CDR2 SFDVKD. This CDR3 reads CATSDPRGFNEKLFF. In DNA, the CDR3 is TGTGCCACCAGTGACCCCAGAGGGTTTAATGAAAAACTGTTTTTT.

This rearrangement joins TRBV5-4 to TRBJ2-1, with 12 bases that match TRBD2. The V segment lost 2 bases and the J segment 10 bases; nucleotides outside the gene matches: 16. Germline V CDR1 and CDR2: SGHNT, YYREEE (reference sequence). The CDR3 runs 18 residues. The CDR3 DNA is TGTGCCAGCAGCTTCCTAGCGGGGGGGCCTCTTTTGCCGGGGGAGCAGTTCTTC. This codes for CASSFLAGGPLLPGEQFF.

The chain carries TRBV28 and TRBJ1-2, with D tentatively TRBD1 (5 bases). Germline loops: CDR1 MDHEN, CDR2 SYDVKM. The CDR3 covers 14 residues. V was shortened by 6 bases and J by 2 bases, with 13 bases between the two germline ends. In nucleotides, the CDR3 is TGTGCCAGCAGGCAGGGTGGGGGGAACTATGGCTACACCTTC. Translated: CASRQGGGNYGYTF.

The J gene is TRBJ2-6, the V gene TRBV28, with D unresolved. This CDR3 region has 18 residues. Trimming pared 3 bases from V and 0 bases from J, leaving 15 bases between. Looked up from germline, CDR1 is MDHEN and CDR2 is SYDVKM. The CDR3 bases are TGTGCCAGCAGTTTCATGGCAGCCACCAGCTCTGGGGCCAACGTCCTGACTTTC. Translation: CASSFMAATSSGANVLTF.